This T cell receptor beta chain came from a study of T cell repertoires in cytomegalovirus infection. The wider study: TCR beta signatures that were public indicated CMV infection and matching HLA type. Study-level results: Public TCR beta family frequency separated CMV-and-HLA carriers, including in an independent cohort. Across the ex vivo response, the dominant clonotypes were HLA-C-restricted CMV-specific TCR beta clonotypes.

TCRdb reprocessed the reads with MiXCR, giving one entry per CDR3 protein. The repertoire holds about 310,000 distinct CDR3 sequences, with roughly a sixth as singletons. Germline V gene data show CDR1 as SEHNR and CDR2 as FQNEAQ (reference sequence). The CDR3 totals 13 residues. Trimming pared 5 bases from V and 2 bases from J, leaving 10 bases between. On this clonotype itself: Its antigen is not known.

The clonotype was recovered from a human donor in good health (CMV status not recorded). Some clones in this sample may be carry-over from other donors' samples. The genes are TRBV7-9 and TRBJ2-7; D unresolved. The sequencing sample was made of PBMCs. CDR3 amino acids: CASSNVGTYEQYF. The CDR3 region has the DNA TGTGCCAGCAGCAACGTGGGAACCTACGAGCAGTACTTC.